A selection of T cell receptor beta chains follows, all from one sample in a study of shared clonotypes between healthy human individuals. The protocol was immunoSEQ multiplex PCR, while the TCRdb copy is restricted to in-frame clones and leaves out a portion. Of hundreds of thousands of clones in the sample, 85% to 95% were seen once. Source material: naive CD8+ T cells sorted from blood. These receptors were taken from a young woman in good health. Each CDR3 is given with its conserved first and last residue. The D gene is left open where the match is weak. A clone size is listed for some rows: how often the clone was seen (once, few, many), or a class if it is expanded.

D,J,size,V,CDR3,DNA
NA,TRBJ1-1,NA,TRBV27,CASSLRGAYEAFF,TGTGCCAGCAGTTTACGGGGGGCTTATGAAGCTTTCTTT
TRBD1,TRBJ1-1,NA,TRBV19,CASRDSYRNTEAFF,TGTGCCAGTCGGGACAGTTATAGGAACACTGAAGCTTTCTTT
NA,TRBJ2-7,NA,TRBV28,CASRAPGLSTYEQYF,TGTGCCAGCAGAGCGCCGGGACTCTCCACCTACGAGCAGTACTTC
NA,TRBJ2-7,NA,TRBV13,CASSPGTNLYEQYF,TGTGCCAGCAGCCCCGGGACAAACCTCTACGAGCAGTACTTC
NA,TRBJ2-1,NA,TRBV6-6,CASSYWGESYNEQFF,TGTGCCAGCAGTTACTGGGGAGAGTCCTACAATGAGCAGTTCTTC
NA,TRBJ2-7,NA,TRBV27,CASSSGREYEQYF,TGTGCCAGCAGTTCGGGACGAGAGTACGAGCAGTACTTC
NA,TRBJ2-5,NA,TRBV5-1,CASSLTGSPMETQYF,TGCGCCAGCAGCTTGACCGGGAGTCCGATGGAGACCCAGTACTTC
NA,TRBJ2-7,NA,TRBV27,CASSGGVTYEQYF,TGTGCCAGCAGTGGAGGGGTAACCTACGAGCAGTACTTC
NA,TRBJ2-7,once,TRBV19,CASSFTGGAYEQYF,TGTGCCAGTAGTTTCACGGGGGGCGCCTACGAGCAGTACTTC
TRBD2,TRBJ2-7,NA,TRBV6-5,CASSYSSGSYEQYF,TGTGCCAGCAGTTACTCTAGCGGGTCCTACGAGCAGTACTTC
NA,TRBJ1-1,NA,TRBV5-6,CASSLDFRGNTEAFF,TGTGCCAGCAGCTTGGACTTCAGGGGGAACACTGAAGCTTTCTTT
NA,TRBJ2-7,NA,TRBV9,CASSSDSYEQYF,TGTGCCAGCAGCTCGGACAGCTACGAGCAGTACTTC
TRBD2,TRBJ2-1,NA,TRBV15,CATSRVGGSYNEQFF,TGTGCCACCAGCAGAGTGGGGGGGAGCTACAATGAGCAGTTCTTC
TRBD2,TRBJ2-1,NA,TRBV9,CASSPGLAGGRSYNEQFF,TGTGCCAGCAGCCCAGGACTAGCGGGAGGCCGCTCCTACAATGAGCAGTTCTTC
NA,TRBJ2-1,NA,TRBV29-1,CSVPDRTRNEQFF,TGCAGCGTCCCGGACCGGACCCGCAATGAGCAGTTCTTC
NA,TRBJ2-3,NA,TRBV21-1,CASRGLVELSDTQYF,TGTGCCAGCAGAGGCCTTGTGGAGTTGTCAGATACGCAGTATTTT
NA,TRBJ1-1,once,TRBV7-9,CASSFGTPEAFF,TGTGCCAGCAGCTTCGGGACACCCGAAGCTTTCTTT
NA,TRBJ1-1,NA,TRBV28,CASSPYADANTEAFF,TGTGCCAGCAGTCCCTATGCTGACGCGAACACTGAAGCTTTCTTT